What follows are 31 T cell receptor beta chains derived from one specimen sequenced in a study of shared clonotypes between healthy human individuals. Method: immunoSEQ multiplex PCR; TCRdb's copy keeps in-frame clones and lacks some. The data contain 2.3 million or so clones, roughly 93% of them singletons. Material: naive CD4+ T cells from PBMCs. Documented subset: CD45RA+ positively selected. These receptors were collected from a man younger than 35 in good health. Some clones in this sample may be carry-over from other donors' samples.

The chain couples TRBV6-5 to TRBJ1-2, with D hard to call. V was pared by 8 bases and J by 5 bases, with 9 bases between. This CDR3 has 11 amino acids. Germline CDR1 and CDR2: MNHEY and SVGAGI. The CDR3 reads CASVIRYGYTF. CDR3 nucleotide sequence: TGTGCCAGCGTCATCAGATATGGCTACACCTTC.

The V gene is TRBV30, the J gene TRBJ2-7, with 14 bases aligning to TRBD2. Looked up from germline, CDR1 is GTSNPN and CDR2 is SVGIG (reference sequence). Losses at the gene ends were 2 bases for V and 0 bases for J; bases not matched to a gene: 12. The CDR3 spans 19 residues. This CDR3 is CAWSSARTSGRFSSYEQYF. In DNA form, the CDR3 reads TGTGCCTGGAGTTCGGCAAGGACTAGCGGGAGGTTCAGCTCCTACGAGCAGTACTTC.

The V and J genes are TRBV9 and TRBJ1-3; 9 bases line up with TRBD1. This CDR3 spans 15 amino acids. In germline, CDR1 is SGDLS, CDR2 YYNGEE. The V and J ends lost 3 bases and 2 bases, in that order; junction bases with no gene match: 3. The CDR3 sequence is CASSATGGTGNTIYF. The CDR3 bases are TGTGCCAGCAGCGCTACAGGGGGCACTGGAAACACCATATATTTT.

This clone was observed once. The same CDR3 can be traced to other DNA sequences in this sample. The chain has TRBV5-1 and TRBJ2-1; 9 bases line up with TRBD1. The CDR3 totals 15 residues. Per the germline V gene, CDR1 is SGHRS and CDR2 is YFSETQ. Trimming removed 4 bases from V and 3 bases from J; junction bases left unmatched: 5. The DNA of the CDR3 is TGCGCCAGCAGCACCGGACAGGGGAGCTACAATGAGCAGTTCTTC. It is translated as CASSTGQGSYNEQFF.

As for this clone: The sample holds other DNA sequences that translate to the same CDR3. The CDR3 bases are TGTGCCAGCAGCGCCAACAATGAGCAGTTCTTC. It specifies CASSANNEQFF. This chain connects TRBV9 to TRBJ2-1; D uncertain. CDR1 is SGDLS and CDR2 is YYNGEE in the germline V gene. Trimming removed 3 bases from V and 5 bases from J, with 3 bases in between. The CDR3 consists of 11 residues. Using reference TRBV9 and TRBJ2-1 for the parts outside the CDR3, the full variable domain is DSGVTQTPKHLITATGQRVTLRCSPRSGDLSVYWYQQSLDQGLQFLIQYYNGEERAKGNILERFSAQQFPDLHSELNLSSLELGDSALYFCASSANNEQFFGPGTRLTVL.

The chain has TRBV5-1 and TRBJ2-4; TRBD1 agrees at 7 bases. The CDR3 covers 17 residues. CDR1 and CDR2 (germline): SGHRS, YFSETQ. V shed 0 bases, J shed 3 bases, and the junction held 9 bases outside the gene matches. CDR3 DNA: TGCGCCAGCAGCTTGGTTTACAGGGGCGCGGACAAAAACATTCAGTACTTC. As protein: CASSLVYRGADKNIQYF.

The chain combines TRBV6-6 with TRBJ2-7, with TRBD1 matching 8 bases. CDR3 length: 14 amino acids. Trimming cost V 4 bases and J 6 bases; bases outside gene matches: 8. Per germline, CDR1 MNHNY and CDR2 SVGAGI (reference sequence). The CDR3 here is CASSWTGSSGEQYF. CDR3 sequence (DNA): TGTGCCAGCAGTTGGACAGGGTCTTCGGGCGAGCAGTACTTC.

In this sample, this clone turned up once. The chain recombines TRBV7-8 with TRBJ2-1; 9 bases agree with TRBD1. CDR1 is SGHVS and CDR2 is FQNEAQ in the germline V gene. This CDR3 is 16 amino acids long. Trimming at V came to 3 bases and at J to 9 bases, leaving 12 bases not matched to a gene. In DNA form, the CDR3 reads TGTGCCAGCAGCTTTAGGGTCCCGGGACAGGGAGCTGAGCAGTTCTTC. Protein sequence: CASSFRVPGQGAEQFF.

With respect to this clone: The same CDR3 arises from other DNA sequences in this sample as well. The chain carries TRBV19 and TRBJ2-7; 10 bases match TRBD1. The germline V gene encodes CDR1 LNHDA and CDR2 SQIVND (reference sequence). With V trimmed by 2 bases and J by 1 base, 2 bases remained unmatched. The CDR3 totals 15 residues. In DNA, the CDR3 is TGTGCCAGTAGTATAAGGGACAGGGGATCCTACGAGCAGTACTTC. It is translated as CASSIRDRGSYEQYF.

This clone was observed a single time. The chain links TRBV7-2 to TRBJ1-2; the match to TRBD1 covers 7 bases. The junction had 12 bases not matched to a gene; V was cut back by 7 bases and J by 4 bases. CDR3 size: 15 residues. Germline-derived CDR1 and CDR2 are SGHTA and FQGNSA. The CDR3 DNA reads TGTGCCAGCACCACACAGGGGTACGTTTCCTATGGCTACACCTTC. Protein sequence: CASTTQGYVSYGYTF.

The rearrangement links TRBV11-3 to TRBJ2-1; possible D gene TRBD2, 6 bases. With 4 bases removed from V and 1 base from J, the gap between germline ends came to 11 bases. The CDR3 is 15 residues long. CDR1 and CDR2 (germline): SGHNT, YENEEA. CDR3 region: CASSSPGVSYNEQFF. The CDR3 DNA sequence: TGTGCCAGCAGCTCCCCGGGGGTGTCCTACAATGAGCAGTTCTTC.

The rearrangement links TRBV7-2 to TRBJ1-2, with a possible D match to TRBD1 (6 bases). The CDR3 has 15 residues. V gave up 0 bases and J gave up 2 bases, with 10 bases separating them. Germline-derived CDR1 and CDR2 are SGHTA and FQGNSA. This chain's CDR3 is CASSLAVTGNYGYTF. The CDR3 DNA follows: TGTGCCAGCAGCTTAGCCGTCACAGGGAACTATGGCTACACCTTC.

The chain links TRBV5-1 to TRBJ2-7, with D perhaps matching TRBD1 (6 bases). Germline loops: CDR1 SGHRS, CDR2 YFSETQ. V was cut by 1 base and J by 0 bases, with 14 bases left in between. This CDR3 spans 16 amino acids. CDR3 nucleotide sequence: TGCGCCAGCAGCTTGACGGGAACAGGGAGCTCCTACGAGCAGTACTTC. The encoded protein is CASSLTGTGSSYEQYF.

The chain recombines TRBV7-9 with TRBJ2-7; 8 bases line up with TRBD1. V was clipped by 4 bases and J by 7 bases; unmatched bases: 9. The V gene's germline CDR1 is SEHNR and CDR2 FQNEAQ (reference sequence). This CDR3 is 14 amino acids long. The CDR3 DNA follows: TGTGCCAGCAGCTACATCGACAGGGGTGGGGAGCAGTACTTC. Translated: CASSYIDRGGEQYF.

This chain uses TRBV27 with TRBJ2-2, with D possibly matching TRBD2 (5 bases). Germline assignment: CDR1 MNHEY and CDR2 SMNVEV (reference sequence). The length of the CDR3 is 14 residues. V lost 8 bases and J lost 0, with 10 bases in between. CDR3 bases: TGTGCCAGCCGGAGGCAACCGAACACCGGGGAGCTGTTTTTT. Protein product: CASRRQPNTGELFF.

This clone was seen more than once but under ten times. The chain links TRBV5-4 to TRBJ2-7; possibly TRBD1 for D (8 bases). Looked up from germline, CDR1 is SGHNT and CDR2 is YYREEE (reference sequence). This CDR3 is built from 13 residues. V was cut by 4 bases and J by 5 bases, with 13 bases left in between. The CDR3 is CASSGEGQDEQYF. The CDR3 DNA follows: TGTGCCAGCAGCGGGGAGGGACAGGACGAGCAGTACTTC.

J is TRBJ2-1 and V is TRBV6-4, with D unresolved. V lost 6 bases, J lost 4 bases, and 10 bases lay in between. This CDR3 is built from 13 residues. The germline V gene has CDR1 MRHNA and CDR2 SNTAGT. Written as DNA, the CDR3 is TGTGCCAGCAGAGACGGACCGTACAATGAGCAGTTCTTC. The encoded protein is CASRDGPYNEQFF.

This chain uses TRBV28 with TRBJ2-7, with 7 bases identical to TRBD2. Losses at the gene ends were 10 bases for V and 3 bases for J; bases not matched to a gene: 15. The CDR3 has 15 residues. Germline lookup yields CDR1 MDHEN and CDR2 SYDVKM. CDR3 region: CATRRGVGTHYEQYF. CDR3 nucleotides: TGTGCCACCAGACGGGGGGTAGGGACCCACTACGAGCAGTACTTC.

As to this clone: Other DNA sequences in this sample translate to the same CDR3. The V call is TRBV5-4, the J call TRBJ2-7; 15 bases map to TRBD2. The germline gives CDR1 SGHNT, CDR2 YYREEE (reference sequence). The V and J ends lost 3 bases and 0 bases, in that order; junction bases with no gene match: 4. The CDR3 has 17 amino acids. The CDR3 spells CASSSGLAGGSSYEQYF. The CDR3 DNA follows: TGTGCCAGCAGCTCTGGACTAGCGGGAGGGTCCTCCTACGAGCAGTACTTC.

This clone was recorded a few times. Other DNA sequences in the sample encode the same CDR3. In DNA form, the CDR3 reads TGTGCCAGCAGTTACCCGGGGTCAGAGACCCAGTACTTC. Translating gives CASSYPGSETQYF. The rearrangement uses TRBV6-5 and TRBJ2-5; D might be TRBD2 (5 bases). V lost 2 bases, J lost 4 bases, and 8 bases lay in between. CDR3 length: 13 amino acids. The germline V gene encodes CDR1 MNHEY and CDR2 SVGAGI.

The V and J genes are TRBV10-3 and TRBJ1-2; D might be TRBD1 (5 bases). This CDR3 region has 14 residues. Germline V CDR1 and CDR2: ENHRY, SYGVKD. Deletions cut 2 bases from V and 1 base from J, with 8 bases between. The CDR3 loop reads CAISERGLNYGYTF. DNA of the CDR3: TGTGCCATCAGTGAGCGGGGACTTAACTATGGCTACACCTTC.

V is TRBV19 and J is TRBJ1-2; D is undetermined. Germline CDR1 LNHDA, CDR2 SQIVND (reference sequence). Deletions cut 9 bases from V and 6 bases from J, with 8 bases between. The CDR3 has 10 residues. CDR3: CASRGDGYTF. CDR3 DNA sequence: TGTGCCAGCCGGGGAGATGGCTACACCTTC.

The V gene is TRBV25-1, the J gene TRBJ1-1, with D possibly being TRBD1 (5 bases). Germline V lookup: CDR1 MGHDK, CDR2 SYGVNS. The ends were cut back, 7 bases at V and 4 bases at J, with 13 bases in the middle. The CDR3 spans 13 residues. CDR3 residues: CASKGANPTEAFF. As DNA, the CDR3 is TGTGCCAGCAAAGGGGCGAATCCCACTGAAGCTTTCTTT. Full variable domain (outside the CDR3, taken from reference TRBV25-1 and TRBJ1-1): EADIYQTPRYLVIGTGKKITLECSQTMGHDKMYWYQQDPGMELHLIHYSYGVNSTEKGDLSSESTVSRIRTEHFPLTLESARPSHTSQYLCASKGANPTEAFFGQGTRLTVV.

The rearrangement joins TRBV27 to TRBJ2-7, with TRBD1 matching 10 bases. Germline CDR1 and CDR2: MNHEY and SMNVEV (reference sequence). V was pared by 5 bases and J by 6 bases, with 4 bases of the junction left unmatched. The CDR3 contains 13 residues. DNA for the CDR3: TGTGCCAGCAGTCCCAGGACAGGGGGCGAGCAGTACTTC. Encoded protein: CASSPRTGGEQYF.

Comment on this clone: Other DNA sequences in the same sample also yield this CDR3. The chain employs TRBV9 and TRBJ2-1; D is unclear. CDR3 length: 14 residues. Germline CDR1 is SGDLS and CDR2 is YYNGEE. Trimming pared 0 bases from V and 0 bases from J, leaving 4 bases between. In nucleotides, the CDR3 is TGTGCCAGCAGCGTAGTCAGCTCCTACAATGAGCAGTTCTTC. Translating it yields CASSVVSSYNEQFF.

The chain is built from TRBV18 and TRBJ2-5, with unresolved D. V was trimmed by 6 bases and J by 5 bases, leaving 7 bases between them. The CDR3 totals 11 residues. The germline V gene encodes CDR1 KGHSH and CDR2 LQKENI. The CDR3: CASSKAETQYF. In nucleotides, the CDR3 is TGTGCCAGCTCGAAAGCGGAGACCCAGTACTTC.

The rearrangement uses TRBV5-1 and TRBJ1-1, with 9 nucleotides matching TRBD1. The CDR3 is made up of 14 amino acids. V lost 3 bases, J lost 6 bases, and 6 bases stayed unmatched. Germline-derived CDR1 and CDR2 are SGHRS and YFSETQ. The CDR3 DNA reads TGCGCCAGCAGCTCACAGGGGGCTGTCTCTGAAGCTTTCTTT. Its protein product is CASSSQGAVSEAFF.

CDR3 sequence reads: CAIRGAGDNQPQHF. DNA of the CDR3: TGTGCCATCAGGGGCGCAGGGGACAATCAGCCCCAGCATTTT. The chain couples TRBV10-3 to TRBJ1-5; D is possibly TRBD1 (6 bases). Trimming stripped 6 bases from V and 3 bases from J, with 12 bases between. Germline loops: CDR1 ENHRY, CDR2 SYGVKD. This CDR3 is 14 amino acids long.

V is TRBV9 and J is TRBJ2-7; TRBD2 aligns across 8 bases. This CDR3 is 15 amino acids long. V lost 0 bases, J lost 2 bases, and 4 bases stayed unmatched. Germline loops: CDR1 SGDLS, CDR2 YYNGEE. CDR3 nucleotides: TGTGCCAGCAGCGTAGAACCGGGAGGGCCCTACGAGCAGTACTTC. This translates into CASSVEPGGPYEQYF.

This clone was found a few times. This specimen includes other DNA sequences encoding the same CDR3. The CDR3 here is CASSLDPNQPQHF. The CDR3 DNA follows: TGTGCCAGCAGCTTAGATCCCAATCAGCCCCAGCATTTT. The genes are TRBV7-2 and TRBJ1-5; the D is unclear. Germline V gene lookup returns CDR1 SGHTA and CDR2 FQGNSA. The V end lost 1 base, the J end lost 3 bases, and 4 bases lay between the germline ends. The CDR3 consists of 13 residues.

The chain is built from TRBV28 and TRBJ1-2, with D tentatively TRBD1 (6 bases). This CDR3 contains 13 residues. The V end lost 6 bases, the J end lost 3 bases, and 11 bases lay between the germline ends. Germline CDR1 is MDHEN and CDR2 is SYDVKM. CDR3 in DNA: TGTGCCAGCAGGTCGGACAGCCACTATGGCTACACCTTC. Its translation is CASRSDSHYGYTF.